This TCR beta chain was sequenced during a study of patients and donors after allogeneic stem cell transplantation. The V gene's germline CDR1 is SGHRS and CDR2 YFSETQ. CDR3 size: 15 residues. Losses at the gene ends were 2 bases for V and 2 bases for J; bases not matched to a gene: 3. Via MiXCR, TCRdb re-called the RT-PCR reads, giving one row per CDR3 protein. The sample yields roughly 940,000 distinct CDR3 sequences, more than 15% seen once. The TCR comes from a human donor who was either an allogeneic HSCT recipient or a stem cell or donor lymphocyte infusion donor (not recorded which). It is not recorded whose cells these are; they may come from a transplant donor. The chain carries TRBV5-1 and TRBJ2-3, with TRBD1 identical over 9 bases. The sample taken for sequencing was blood, either unsorted or a sorted T cell fraction (not recorded which). This CDR3 is CASSLQGAVTDTQYF. CDR3 nucleotide sequence: TGCGCCAGCAGCTTACAGGGGGCCGTCACAGATACGCAGTATTTT.